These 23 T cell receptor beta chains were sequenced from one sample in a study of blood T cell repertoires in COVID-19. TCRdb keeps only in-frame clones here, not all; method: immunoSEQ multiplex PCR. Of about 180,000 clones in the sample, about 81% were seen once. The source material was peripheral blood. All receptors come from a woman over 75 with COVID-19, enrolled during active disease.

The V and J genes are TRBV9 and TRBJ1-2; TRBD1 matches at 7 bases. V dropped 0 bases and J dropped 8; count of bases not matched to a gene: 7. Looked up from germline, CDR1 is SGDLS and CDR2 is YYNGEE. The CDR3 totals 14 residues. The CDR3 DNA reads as TGTGCCAGCAGCGTAGAATACAGGGGCGGCGGCTACACCTTC. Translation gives CASSVEYRGGGYTF.

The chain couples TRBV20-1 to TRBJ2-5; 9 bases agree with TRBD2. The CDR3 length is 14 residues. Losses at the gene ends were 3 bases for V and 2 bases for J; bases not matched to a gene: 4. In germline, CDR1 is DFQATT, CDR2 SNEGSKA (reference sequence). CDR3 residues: CSASRREGQETQYF. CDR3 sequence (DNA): TGCAGTGCTAGTAGGCGGGAGGGGCAAGAGACCCAGTACTTC.

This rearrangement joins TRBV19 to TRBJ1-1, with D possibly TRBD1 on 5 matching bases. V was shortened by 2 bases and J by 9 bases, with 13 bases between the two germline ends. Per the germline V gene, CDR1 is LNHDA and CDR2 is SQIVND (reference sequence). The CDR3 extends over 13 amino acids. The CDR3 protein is CASSIIGEDQAFF. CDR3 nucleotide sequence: TGTGCCAGTAGTATAATAGGGGAGGATCAAGCTTTCTTT.

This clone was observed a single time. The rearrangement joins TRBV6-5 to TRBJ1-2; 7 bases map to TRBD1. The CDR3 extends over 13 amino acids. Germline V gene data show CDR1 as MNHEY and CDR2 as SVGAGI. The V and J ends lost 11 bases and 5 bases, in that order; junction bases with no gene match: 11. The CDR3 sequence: CAGTTGAGYGYTF. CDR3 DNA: TGTGCCGGCACTACAGGGGCTGGTTATGGCTACACCTTC.

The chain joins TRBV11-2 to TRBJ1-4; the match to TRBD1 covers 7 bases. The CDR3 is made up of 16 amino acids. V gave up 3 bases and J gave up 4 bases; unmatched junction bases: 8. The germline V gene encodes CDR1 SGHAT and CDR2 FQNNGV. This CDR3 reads CASSFGVTGRNEKLFF. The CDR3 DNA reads TGTGCCAGCAGCTTTGGAGTGACAGGGCGTAATGAAAAACTGTTTTTT.

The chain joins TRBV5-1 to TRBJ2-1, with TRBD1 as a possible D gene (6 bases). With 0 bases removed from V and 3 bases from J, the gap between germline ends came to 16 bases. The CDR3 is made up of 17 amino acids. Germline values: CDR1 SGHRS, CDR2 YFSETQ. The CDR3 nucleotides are TGCGCCAGCAGCTTGGGACGCCAGGACAGATTCTACAATGAGCAGTTCTTC. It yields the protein CASSLGRQDRFYNEQFF.

The chain's CDR3 is CASSIGTSGAIDTQYF. DNA for the CDR3: TGTGCCAGCAGTATTGGGACTAGCGGGGCTATAGATACGCAGTATTTT. The V gene is TRBV27, the J gene TRBJ2-3; 13 bases align to TRBD2. Per germline, CDR1 MNHEY and CDR2 SMNVEV (reference sequence). The length of the CDR3 is 16 residues. Trimming took 5 bases from V and 5 from J; bases not matched to a gene: 7.

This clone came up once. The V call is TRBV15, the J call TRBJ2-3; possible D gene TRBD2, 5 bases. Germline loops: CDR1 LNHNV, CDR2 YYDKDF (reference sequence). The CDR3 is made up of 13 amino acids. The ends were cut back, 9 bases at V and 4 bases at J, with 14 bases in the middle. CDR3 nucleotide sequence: TGTGCCACGGGGAGAGTCCGAGCAGATACGCAGTATTTT. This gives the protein CATGRVRADTQYF.

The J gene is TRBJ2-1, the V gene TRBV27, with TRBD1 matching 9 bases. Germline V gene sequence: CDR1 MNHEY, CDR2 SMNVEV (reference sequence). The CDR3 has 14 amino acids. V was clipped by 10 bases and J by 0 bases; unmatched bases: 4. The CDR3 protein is CATRQGGSYNEQFF. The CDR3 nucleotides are TGTGCCACCAGACAGGGGGGCTCCTACAATGAGCAGTTCTTC.

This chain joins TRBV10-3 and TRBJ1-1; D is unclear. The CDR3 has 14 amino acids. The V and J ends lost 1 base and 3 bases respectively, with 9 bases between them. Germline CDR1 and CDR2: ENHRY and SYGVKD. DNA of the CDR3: TGTGCCATCAGTGAGTATGGGGAGGACACTGAAGCTTTCTTT. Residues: CAISEYGEDTEAFF.

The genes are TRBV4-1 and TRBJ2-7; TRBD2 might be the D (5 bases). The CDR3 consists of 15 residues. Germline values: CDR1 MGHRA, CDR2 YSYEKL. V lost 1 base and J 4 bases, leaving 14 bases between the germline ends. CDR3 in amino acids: CASSQGVGVFYEQYF. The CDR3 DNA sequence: TGCGCCAGCAGCCAAGGGGTGGGAGTCTTTTACGAGCAGTACTTC.

The CDR3 loop is CSGTSPETQYF. The CDR3 nucleotides read TGCAGCGGGACTAGTCCGGAGACCCAGTACTTC. The J gene is TRBJ2-5, the V gene TRBV29-1, with 7 bases lining up with TRBD2. The germline V gene has CDR1 SQVTM and CDR2 ANQGSEA. The CDR3 is made up of 11 amino acids. The trim removed 7 bases at V and 5 bases at J, leaving 4 bases unmatched.

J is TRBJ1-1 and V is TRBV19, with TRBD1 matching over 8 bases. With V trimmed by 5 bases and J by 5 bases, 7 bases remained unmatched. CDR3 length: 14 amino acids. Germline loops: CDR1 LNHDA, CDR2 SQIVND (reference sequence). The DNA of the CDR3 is TGTGCCAGTAGTCTTAGACAGGGGAGAACTGAAGCTTTCTTT. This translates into CASSLRQGRTEAFF.

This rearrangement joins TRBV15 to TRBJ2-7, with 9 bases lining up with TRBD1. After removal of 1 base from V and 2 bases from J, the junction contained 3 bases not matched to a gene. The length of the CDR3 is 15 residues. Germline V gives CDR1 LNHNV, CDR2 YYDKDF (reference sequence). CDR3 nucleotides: TGTGCCACCAGCAGAGGGGGGGACAGGGCCTACGAGCAGTACTTC. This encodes CATSRGGDRAYEQYF.

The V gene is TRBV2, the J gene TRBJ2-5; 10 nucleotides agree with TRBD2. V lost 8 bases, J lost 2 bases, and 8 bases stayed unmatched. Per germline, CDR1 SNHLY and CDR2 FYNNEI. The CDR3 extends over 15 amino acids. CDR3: CASSWASGGQETQYF. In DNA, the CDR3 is TGTGCCAGCTCCTGGGCTAGCGGGGGTCAAGAGACCCAGTACTTC.

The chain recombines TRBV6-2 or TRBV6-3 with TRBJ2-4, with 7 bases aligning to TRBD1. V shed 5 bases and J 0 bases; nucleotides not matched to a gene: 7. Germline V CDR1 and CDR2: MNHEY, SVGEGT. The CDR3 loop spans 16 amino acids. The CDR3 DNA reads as TGTGCCAGCAGTATACCGGGACAGCAAGCCAAAAACATTCAGTACTTC. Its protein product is CASSIPGQQAKNIQYF.

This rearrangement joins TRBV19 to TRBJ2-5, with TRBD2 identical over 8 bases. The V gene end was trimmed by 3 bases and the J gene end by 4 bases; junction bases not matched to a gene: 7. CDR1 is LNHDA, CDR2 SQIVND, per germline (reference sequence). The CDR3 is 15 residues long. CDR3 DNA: TGTGCCAGTAGTATCCCGGGACTAGTAACAGAGACCCAGTACTTC. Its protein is CASSIPGLVTETQYF. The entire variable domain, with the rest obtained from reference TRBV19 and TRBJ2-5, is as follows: DGGITQSPKYLFRKEGQNVTLSCEQNLNHDAMYWYRQDPGQGLRLIYYSQIVNDFQKGDIAEGYSVSREKKESFPLTVTSAQKNPTAFYLCASSIPGLVTETQYFGPGTRLLVL.

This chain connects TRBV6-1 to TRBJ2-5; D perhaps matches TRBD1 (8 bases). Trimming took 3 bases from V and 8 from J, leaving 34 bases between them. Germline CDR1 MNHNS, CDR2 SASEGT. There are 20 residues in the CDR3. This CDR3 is CASSEEWAWGTGGARETQYF. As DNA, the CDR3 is TGTGCCAGCAGTGAGGAGTGGGCCTGGGGCACAGGGGGGGCGAGAGAAACCCAGTACTTC.

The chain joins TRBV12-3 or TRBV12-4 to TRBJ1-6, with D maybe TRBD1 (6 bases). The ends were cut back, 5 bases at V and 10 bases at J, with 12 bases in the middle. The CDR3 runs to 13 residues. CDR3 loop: CASSVQGLSPLHF. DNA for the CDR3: TGTGCCAGCAGTGTACAGGGTTTGTCACCCCTCCACTTT.

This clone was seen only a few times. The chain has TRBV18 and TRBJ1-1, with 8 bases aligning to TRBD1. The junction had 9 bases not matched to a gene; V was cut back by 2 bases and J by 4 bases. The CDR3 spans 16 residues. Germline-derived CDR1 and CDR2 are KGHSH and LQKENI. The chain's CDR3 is CASSPIAGQGATEAFF. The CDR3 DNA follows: TGTGCCAGCTCACCAATAGCAGGCCAGGGGGCCACTGAAGCTTTCTTT.

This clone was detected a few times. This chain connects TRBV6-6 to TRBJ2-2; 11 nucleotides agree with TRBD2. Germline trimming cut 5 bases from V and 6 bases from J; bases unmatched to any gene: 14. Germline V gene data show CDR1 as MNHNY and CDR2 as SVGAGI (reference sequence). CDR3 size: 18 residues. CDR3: CASSPRGTSGWGAGELFF. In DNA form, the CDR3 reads TGTGCCAGCAGTCCAAGAGGGACTAGCGGCTGGGGGGCCGGGGAGCTGTTTTTT.

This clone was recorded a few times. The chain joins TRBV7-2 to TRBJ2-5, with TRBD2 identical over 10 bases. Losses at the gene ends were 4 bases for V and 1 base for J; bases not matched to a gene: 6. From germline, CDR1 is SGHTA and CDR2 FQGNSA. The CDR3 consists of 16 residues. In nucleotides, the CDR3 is TGTGCCAGCAGCTCGATTAGCGGGAGGCTCCAAGAGACCCAGTACTTC. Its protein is CASSSISGRLQETQYF.

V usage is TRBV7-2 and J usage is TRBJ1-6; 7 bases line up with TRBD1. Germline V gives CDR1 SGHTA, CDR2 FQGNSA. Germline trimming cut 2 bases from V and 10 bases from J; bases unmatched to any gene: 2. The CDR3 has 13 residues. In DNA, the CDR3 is TGTGCCAGCAGCTTACAGGGGGAATCACCCCTCCACTTT. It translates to CASSLQGESPLHF.